This record covers a single TCR beta chain. These data come from a study of blood T cell repertoires in COVID-19. At the level of the study: The study drew acute and convalescent COVID-19 samples from the United States, Italy and Spain. The analysed material was cDNA or gDNA that came from T cells, B-cell-depleted T cells, or PBMCs.

CDR3 length: 15 amino acids. Germline V lookup: CDR1 SEHNR, CDR2 FQNEAQ (reference sequence). V lost 4 bases and J 10 bases, leaving 17 bases between the germline ends. As handled by the study authors: For nucleated cells, counts were estimated from reference gene primer amplification. Profiled with immunoSEQ multiplex PCR; TCRdb holds only in-frame clones, not every one. That table gives V, J and clone size, and the DNA gave D and trimming. Found here are tens of thousands of clones, more than 75% of them singletons; the top ten hold approximately 7.3%. The sample was peripheral blood. V usage is TRBV7-9 and J usage is TRBJ1-6, with TRBD1 as a possible D gene (5 bases). The receptor's source is a human donor in a cohort sampled during active COVID-19. CDR3 protein: CASSWGVGSASPLHF. CDR3 DNA: TGTGCCAGCAGCTGGGGGGTGGGGTCTGCATCACCCCTCCACTTT.